Reported below is one T cell receptor beta chain. The target antigen is unknown. Researchers amplified the TCR beta CDR3 regions from RNA transcripts. Primed by the HTBI set, a first-round RT-PCR was run on the TCR CDR3. TCRdb processed the multiplex PCR reads anew with MiXCR; each CDR3 protein has one entry. The sample contains 350,000 to 400,000 distinct CDR3 sequences, roughly 19% of which appear only once. These data come from a study of T cells in Graves' hyperthyroidism and ophthalmopathy. Findings of the study overall: Before onset, ophthalmopathy was predicted by the model a median approximately 6.6 months earlier. Among thyroid clonotypes expanded above 0.001, most also appeared in blood.

Trimming cost V 4 bases and J 3 bases, with 12 bases left between them. Per germline, CDR1 MDHEN and CDR2 SYDVKM. The CDR3 is made up of 14 amino acids. The authors deemed Graves' hyperthyroidism stable absent ophthalmopathy progression within 18 months. Diagnoses used clinical symptoms, serum thyroxine and TRAb, thyroid ultrasound and orbital computed tomography. This clonotype originated in a woman younger than 35 with Graves' hyperthyroidism. The specimen sequenced was blood. This chain links TRBV28 with TRBJ2-5; D tentatively reads TRBD1 or TRBD2 (5 bases each). CDR3: CASSWWGNEETQYF. The CDR3 DNA is TGTGCCAGCAGTTGGTGGGGGAACGAAGAGACCCAGTACTTC.